These 4 T cell receptor beta chains were all obtained from the same sample, sequenced in a study of T cell changes during pregnancy in multiple sclerosis. Some clones are missing from TCRdb's copy, which holds only in-frame ones; the method was immunoSEQ multiplex PCR. The sample yields about 59,000 clones, roughly 92% seen once. The source material was CD8+ T cells from peripheral blood mononuclear cells, sampled in the third trimester of pregnancy. All receptors come from a female donor with multiple sclerosis, enrolled in a pregnancy study.

The rearrangement joins TRBV4-1 to TRBJ2-1, with 11 positions matching TRBD1. V trimming: 1 base; J trimming: 4 bases; junction bases outside the gene matches: 0. Germline lookup yields CDR1 MGHRA and CDR2 YSYEKL. The length of the CDR3 is 15 residues. CDR3 sequence reads: CASSQGDRGYNEQFF. The CDR3 coding sequence is TGCGCCAGCAGCCAAGGGGACAGGGGGTACAATGAGCAGTTCTTC.

CDR3 in DNA: TGTGCCAGCAGTTTTCGCAGCTCCTACGAGCAGTACTTC. Amino acids: CASSFRSSYEQYF. The chain links TRBV28 to TRBJ2-7; D is undetermined. In germline, CDR1 is MDHEN, CDR2 SYDVKM. V was clipped by 3 bases and J by 0 bases, with 6 bases between them. The CDR3 runs to 13 residues. Full variable domain (remainder filled in from reference TRBV28 and TRBJ2-7): DVKVTQSSRYLVKRTGEKVFLECVQDMDHENMFWYRQDPGLGLRLIYFSYDVKMKEKGDIPEGYSVSREKKERFSLILESASTNQTSMYLCASSFRSSYEQYFGPGTRLTVT.

This chain connects TRBV7-2 to TRBJ2-7; 11 bases are a match to TRBD2. This CDR3 is built from 16 residues. Trimming cost V 5 bases and J 4 bases; bases outside gene matches: 10. CDR1 is SGHTA, CDR2 FQGNSA, per germline. Here the CDR3 DNA reads TGTGCCAGCAGCCGTCATTCTAGCGGGAGGCAGTACGAGCAGTACTTC. This encodes CASSRHSSGRQYEQYF.

The chain couples TRBV7-2 to TRBJ2-1; tentative D call: TRBD2 (5 bases). This CDR3 has 15 amino acids. The germline V gene encodes CDR1 SGHTA and CDR2 FQGNSA. V was clipped by 2 bases and J by 0 bases, with 8 bases between them. CDR3 region: CASSLIANSYNEQFF. CDR3 nucleotides: TGTGCCAGCAGCTTAATAGCGAACTCCTACAATGAGCAGTTCTTC.